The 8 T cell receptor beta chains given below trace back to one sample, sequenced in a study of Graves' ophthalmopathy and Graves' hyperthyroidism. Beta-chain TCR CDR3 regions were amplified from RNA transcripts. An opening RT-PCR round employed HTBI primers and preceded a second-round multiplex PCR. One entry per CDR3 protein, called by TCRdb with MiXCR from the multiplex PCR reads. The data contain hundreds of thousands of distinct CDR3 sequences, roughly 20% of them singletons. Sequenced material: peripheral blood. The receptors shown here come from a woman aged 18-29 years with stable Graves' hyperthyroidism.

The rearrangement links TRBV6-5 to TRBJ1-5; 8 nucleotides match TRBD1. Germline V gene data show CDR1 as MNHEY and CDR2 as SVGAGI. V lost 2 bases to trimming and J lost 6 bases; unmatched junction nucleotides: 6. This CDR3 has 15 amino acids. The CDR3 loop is CASSYGGDRTQPQHF. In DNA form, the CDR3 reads TGTGCCAGCAGTTACGGTGGGGACAGGACTCAGCCCCAGCATTTT.

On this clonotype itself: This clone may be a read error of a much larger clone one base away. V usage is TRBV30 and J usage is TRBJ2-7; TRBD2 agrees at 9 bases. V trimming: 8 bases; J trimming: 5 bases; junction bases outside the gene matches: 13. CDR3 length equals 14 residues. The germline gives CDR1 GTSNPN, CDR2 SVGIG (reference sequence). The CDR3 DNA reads TGTGCCCGGGGATTAGCGGGAGAACCTCACGAGCAGTACTTC. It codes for CARGLAGEPHEQYF.

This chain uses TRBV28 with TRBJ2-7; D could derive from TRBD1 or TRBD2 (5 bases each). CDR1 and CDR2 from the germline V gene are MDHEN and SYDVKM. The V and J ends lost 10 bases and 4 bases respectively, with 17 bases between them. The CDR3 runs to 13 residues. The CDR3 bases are TGTGCCATCTTGAAGGGACCTCAGTACGAGCAGTACTTC. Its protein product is CAILKGPQYEQYF. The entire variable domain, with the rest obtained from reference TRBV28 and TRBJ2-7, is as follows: DVKVTQSSRYLVKRTGEKVFLECVQDMDHENMFWYRQDPGLGLRLIYFSYDVKMKEKGDIPEGYSVSREKKERFSLILESASTNQTSMYLCAILKGPQYEQYFGPGTRLTVT.

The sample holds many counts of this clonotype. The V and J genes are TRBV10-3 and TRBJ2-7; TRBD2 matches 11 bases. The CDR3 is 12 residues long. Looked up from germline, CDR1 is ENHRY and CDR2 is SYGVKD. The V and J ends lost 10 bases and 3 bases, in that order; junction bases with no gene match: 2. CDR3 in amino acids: CASGTSGYEQYF. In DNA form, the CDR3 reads TGTGCCAGCGGGACTAGCGGCTACGAGCAGTACTTC.

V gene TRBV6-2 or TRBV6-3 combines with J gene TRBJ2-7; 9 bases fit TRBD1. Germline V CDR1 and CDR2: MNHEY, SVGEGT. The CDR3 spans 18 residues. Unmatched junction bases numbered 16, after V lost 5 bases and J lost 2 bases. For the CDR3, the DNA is TGTGCCAGCAGTCCCACCCCCGGACAGGGGATTTCAACCTACGAGCAGTACTTC. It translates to CASSPTPGQGISTYEQYF.

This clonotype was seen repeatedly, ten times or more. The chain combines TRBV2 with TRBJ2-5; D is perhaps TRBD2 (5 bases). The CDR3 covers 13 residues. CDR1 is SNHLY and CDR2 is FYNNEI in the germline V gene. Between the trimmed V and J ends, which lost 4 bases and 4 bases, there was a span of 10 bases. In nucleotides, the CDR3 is TGTGCCAGCAGTGTTGGTGAGGGAGAGACCCAGTACTTC. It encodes CASSVGEGETQYF.

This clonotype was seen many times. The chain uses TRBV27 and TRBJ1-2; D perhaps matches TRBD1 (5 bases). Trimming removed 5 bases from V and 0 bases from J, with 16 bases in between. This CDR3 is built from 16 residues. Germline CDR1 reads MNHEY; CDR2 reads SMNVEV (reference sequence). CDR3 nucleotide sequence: TGTGCCAGCAGTCGCGGGACCCAATCGACTAACTATGGCTACACCTTC. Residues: CASSRGTQSTNYGYTF.

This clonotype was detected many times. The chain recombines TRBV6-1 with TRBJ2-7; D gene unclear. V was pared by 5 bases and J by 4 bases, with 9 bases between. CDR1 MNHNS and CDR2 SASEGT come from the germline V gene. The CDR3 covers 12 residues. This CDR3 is CASSTPPYEQYF. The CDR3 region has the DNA TGTGCCAGCAGTACGCCGCCTTACGAGCAGTACTTC.